These 27 T cell receptor beta chains came from one sample sequenced in a study of identical twins. TCRdb redid the calling of the 5' RACE reads with MiXCR, one entry per CDR3 protein. The table lists some 100,000 distinct CDR3 sequences, just under 6% of them singletons. Sample: memory T cells sorted from blood. The receptors originated from a woman in her forties or fifties in good health.

This clonotype was counted ten times or more. The V gene is TRBV29-1, the J gene TRBJ1-5, with 8 bases fitting TRBD1. V lost 3 bases and J lost 2; bases outside the gene matches: 3. The CDR3 sequence is 14 residues long. In germline, CDR1 is SQVTM, CDR2 ANQGSEA. CDR3 region: CSVEETGGNQPQHF. The CDR3 region has the DNA TGCAGCGTTGAGGAGACAGGGGGCAATCAGCCCCAGCATTTT.

This clonotype was counted ten times or more. The chain couples TRBV2 to TRBJ2-2; a weak D match, TRBD2 (5 bases). The ends were cut back, 3 bases at V and 5 bases at J, with 10 bases in the middle. This CDR3 is 14 amino acids long. Per the germline V gene, CDR1 is SNHLY and CDR2 is FYNNEI. Written as DNA, the CDR3 is TGTGCCAGCAGTGATGAGCGGTCGACCGGGGAGCTGTTTTTT. It specifies CASSDERSTGELFF.

This clonotype was recorded many times. The V and J genes are TRBV24-1 and TRBJ2-1; 7 nucleotides agree with TRBD2. The germline gives CDR1 KGHDR, CDR2 SFDVKD. The CDR3 has 16 residues. The ends lost 1 base at V and 5 bases at J; junction bases unmatched: 7. The CDR3 loop reads CATSDLGGSLNNEQFF. The CDR3 nucleotides are TGTGCCACCAGTGATTTAGGCGGGAGTTTGAACAATGAGCAGTTCTTC.

The sample holds many counts of this clonotype. Germline is not matched at one junction end, which may reflect a read error. The chain recombines TRBV12-3 or TRBV12-4 with TRBJ2-3, with 16 bases lining up with TRBD2. This CDR3 is 13 amino acids long. The CDR3 DNA reads TGTGCCAGCAGTTTGGGGACTAGCGGGAGGGCCTCATTT. This translates into CASSLGTSGRASF.

This clonotype was seen many times. This chain uses TRBV18 with TRBJ2-5, with 7 bases lining up with TRBD2. The CDR3 loop spans 16 amino acids. Trimming took 3 bases from V and 1 from J; bases not matched to a gene: 8. CDR1 and CDR2 (germline): KGHSH, LQKENI. The CDR3 here is CASSPPSGLVQETQYF. The CDR3 DNA follows: TGTGCCAGCTCACCGCCATCCGGACTAGTCCAAGAGACCCAGTACTTC.

This clonotype showed up many times. V usage is TRBV4-2 and J usage is TRBJ2-7; TRBD2 matches at 10 bases. The CDR3 sequence is 16 residues long. CDR1 and CDR2 from the germline V gene are LGHNA and YNFKEQ. Germline trimming cut 0 bases from V and 5 bases from J; bases unmatched to any gene: 7. CDR3 nucleotides: TGTGCCAGCAGCCAAGAGCTAGCGGGAGACCCCAACGAGCAGTACGTC. This encodes CASSQELAGDPNEQYV.

This clonotype appeared many times. The chain has TRBV7-9 and TRBJ2-1; D possibly corresponds to TRBD1 (6 bases). Germline V lookup: CDR1 SEHNR, CDR2 FQNEAQ (reference sequence). Trimming left V 4 bases short and J 4 bases short, with 11 bases between. The CDR3 has 14 amino acids. As DNA, the CDR3 is TGTGCCAGCAGCTCGCGGACAGATTACAATGAGCAGTTCTTC. Protein product: CASSSRTDYNEQFF.

There are many counts of this clonotype. This chain uses TRBV15 with TRBJ1-1; 9 nucleotides align to TRBD1. CDR1 and CDR2 from the germline V gene are LNHNV and YYDKDF (reference sequence). This CDR3 has 13 residues. V was pared by 8 bases and J by 5 bases, with 6 bases of the junction left unmatched. DNA for the CDR3: TGTGCCACCCGTACAGGGGGCCGGACTGAAGCTTTCTTT. It specifies CATRTGGRTEAFF.

This clonotype showed up many times. The V and J genes are TRBV11-1 and TRBJ2-5; tentative D call: TRBD2 (5 bases). In germline, CDR1 is SGHAT, CDR2 FQDESV (reference sequence). Trimming shortened V by 3 bases and J by 3 bases, and 8 bases separated the two germline ends. This CDR3 is 13 amino acids long. CDR3 nucleotide sequence: TGTGCCAGCAGCTTGGACTGGAAAGAGACCCAGTACTTC. It yields the protein CASSLDWKETQYF.

The chain uses TRBV29-1 and TRBJ2-5; TRBD1 might be the D (6 bases). V was clipped by 3 bases and J by 1 base, with 9 bases between them. This CDR3 is built from 13 residues. Germline CDR1 SQVTM, CDR2 ANQGSEA. CDR3 nucleotides: TGCAGCGTTGAGGGGGCAGTCCAAGAGACCCAGTACTTC. Translated, it gives CSVEGAVQETQYF.

This clonotype was observed a handful of times. CDR3 amino acids: CSAAGTSGSLPDTQYF. The CDR3 DNA follows: TGCAGTGCCGCCGGGACTAGCGGGAGTTTACCAGATACGCAGTATTTT. This chain uses TRBV20-1 with TRBJ2-3; 14 nucleotides align to TRBD2. V shed 6 bases and J 4 bases; nucleotides not matched to a gene: 9. The CDR3 has 16 residues. Germline V lookup: CDR1 DFQATT, CDR2 SNEGSKA (reference sequence).

This clonotype was recorded many times. The chain recombines TRBV7-9 with TRBJ2-5; D is undetermined. This CDR3 has 14 residues. Per germline, CDR1 SEHNR and CDR2 FQNEAQ (reference sequence). Trimming stripped 5 bases from V and 4 bases from J, with 14 bases between. This chain's CDR3 is CASSPNLLGETQYF. The CDR3 coding sequence is TGTGCCAGCAGCCCAAATCTCCTAGGAGAGACCCAGTACTTC.

There are many counts of this clonotype. This rearrangement joins TRBV7-9 to TRBJ1-1; the D is unclear. The V gene lost 1 base and the J gene lost 4 bases, with 10 bases spanning the gap. The germline V gene encodes CDR1 SEHNR and CDR2 FQNEAQ (reference sequence). This CDR3 contains 14 residues. CDR3 nucleotides: TGTGCCAGCAGCTTAGGGCGGGCAGGCACTGAAGCTTTCTTT. Its translation is CASSLGRAGTEAFF.

This clonotype was seen many times. The chain carries TRBV12-3 or TRBV12-4 and TRBJ2-1; perhaps TRBD2 as D (5 bases). This CDR3 contains 13 residues. V lost 2 bases and J lost 6, with 8 bases in between. The CDR3 sequence: CASSLSRGNEQFF. The CDR3 coding sequence is TGTGCCAGCAGTTTATCCCGGGGCAATGAGCAGTTCTTC.

The sample holds many counts of this clonotype. The rearrangement links TRBV20-1 to TRBJ2-4; D may correspond to TRBD1 or TRBD2 (5 bases each). This CDR3 comprises 17 residues. Germline CDR1 is DFQATT and CDR2 is SNEGSKA (reference sequence). The V gene lost 6 bases and the J gene lost 0 bases, with 21 bases spanning the gap. CDR3 bases: TGCAGTGCCGGGGCAGGGTTGGGGCAACTAGCCAAAAACATTCAGTACTTC. Its translation is CSAGAGLGQLAKNIQYF.

This clonotype was counted only a few times. This chain connects TRBV6-5 to TRBJ1-6; D might be TRBD1 (6 bases). The CDR3 consists of 12 residues. V lost 6 bases and J lost 12, with 12 bases in between. Germline V gene sequence: CDR1 MNHEY, CDR2 SVGAGI. In DNA, the CDR3 is TGTGCCAGCAGCGGGCTCAGGGGACCCCTCCACTTT. Translation gives CASSGLRGPLHF.

At least ten counts were recorded for this clonotype. V usage is TRBV14 and J usage is TRBJ2-1; D unclear. The CDR3 consists of 13 residues. With 3 bases removed from V and 12 bases from J, the gap between germline ends came to 15 bases. The germline V gene has CDR1 SGHDN and CDR2 FVKESK. The CDR3 here is CASSQELYSLQFF. The CDR3 DNA is TGTGCCAGCAGCCAGGAACTATACAGTCTGCAGTTCTTC.

This clonotype was observed a single time. Just one base apart from a much larger clone, this may be a read error. This chain joins TRBV6-2 or TRBV6-3 and TRBJ2-5; D unclear. The CDR3 is 15 amino acids. The germline V gene encodes CDR1 MNHEY and CDR2 SVGEGT. The CDR3 DNA follows: TGTGCCAGCAGTTGGATTGTGGTTAGTCAAGAGGCCCAGTACTTC. Its translation: CASSWIVVSQEAQYF.

The chain employs TRBV28 and TRBJ2-5; TRBD2 aligns across 12 bases. The V and J ends lost 10 bases and 5 bases, in that order; junction bases with no gene match: 14. The germline V gene has CDR1 MDHEN and CDR2 SYDVKM. The CDR3 consists of 16 residues. The CDR3 DNA reads as TGTGCCACGGACAGGATGACGCTAGCGGGAGGGGAGACCCAGTACTTC. Translating gives CATDRMTLAGGETQYF.

The sample holds one count of this clonotype. A much larger clone differs from this one at a single base, so this may be a read error. This chain uses TRBV27 with TRBJ1-4; D is unclear. CDR1 and CDR2 from the germline V gene are MNHEY and SMNVEV (reference sequence). This CDR3 contains 13 residues. The CDR3 sequence: CDSKELANEKLFF. CDR3 in DNA: TGTGACAGCAAGGAGTTGGCTAATGAAAAACTGTTTTTT. Filled out from reference TRBV27 and TRBJ1-4, the complete variable domain reads EAQVTQNPRYLITVTGKKLTVTCSQNMNHEYMSWYRQDPGLGLRQIYYSMNVEVTDKGDVPEGYKVSRKEKRNFPLILESPSPNQTSLYFCDSKELANEKLFFGSGTQLSVL.

This chain's CDR3 is CASGTGQNGSPLHF. The CDR3 DNA reads as TGCGCCAGCGGGACAGGGCAAAATGGTTCACCCCTCCACTTT. The V and J genes are TRBV5-1 and TRBJ1-6; 9 bases are a match to TRBD1. The CDR3 sequence is 14 residues long. V dropped 7 bases and J dropped 9; count of bases not matched to a gene: 8. Germline CDR1 is SGHRS and CDR2 is YFSETQ.

In this sample, this clonotype turned up many times. The chain joins TRBV20-1 to TRBJ1-5; D gene unclear. The length of the CDR3 is 14 residues. V was cut by 5 bases and J by 4 bases, with 15 bases left in between. Germline loops: CDR1 DFQATT, CDR2 SNEGSKA (reference sequence). CDR3 DNA: TGCAGTGCTCAGAGGGAAGGGTCGAATCAGCCCCAGCATTTT. Its protein is CSAQREGSNQPQHF.

This clonotype appeared many times. CDR3 region: CASSPYFGGELFF. CDR3 DNA: TGTGCCAGCAGTCCCTATTTCGGCGGGGAGCTGTTTTTT. The chain has TRBV12-3 or TRBV12-4 and TRBJ2-2; D unclear. The CDR3 is 13 amino acids. V dropped 5 bases and J dropped 7 bases, with 11 bases sitting between them.

The CDR3 DNA follows: TGCAGTGCTGGGACAGGCCCTGGTCAGCCCCAGCATTTT. It specifies CSAGTGPGQPQHF. The chain links TRBV20-1 to TRBJ1-5; 8 bases agree with TRBD1. Germline CDR1 DFQATT, CDR2 SNEGSKA (reference sequence). Trimming at V came to 5 bases and at J to 6 bases, leaving 6 bases not matched to a gene. CDR3 length: 13 residues.

At least ten counts were recorded for this clonotype. The V gene is TRBV5-1, the J gene TRBJ1-6, with a tentative D call TRBD1 (6 bases). From germline, CDR1 is SGHRS and CDR2 YFSETQ. V was pared by 0 bases and J by 6 bases, with 10 bases between. There are 15 residues in the CDR3. The CDR3 is CASSLDGTLNSPLHF. As DNA, the CDR3 is TGCGCCAGCAGCTTGGATGGGACACTTAATTCACCCCTCCACTTT. The whole variable domain, filled in from reference TRBV5-1 and TRBJ1-6, reads KAGVTQTPRYLIKTRGQQVTLSCSPISGHRSVSWYQQTPGQGLQFLFEYFSETQRNKGNFPGRFSGRQFSNSRSEMNVSTLELGDSALYLCASSLDGTLNSPLHFGNGTRLTVT.

This clonotype was counted many times. The chain joins TRBV5-6 to TRBJ1-2; no definite D call. The ends were cut back, 5 bases at V and 8 bases at J, with 10 bases in the middle. CDR1 is SGHDT, CDR2 YYEEEE, per germline. CDR3 length: 11 residues. The CDR3: CASRGAGGYTF. The DNA for the CDR3 is TGTGCCAGCAGAGGAGCGGGCGGCTACACCTTC.

This clonotype has more than one count but fewer than ten. The rearrangement links TRBV3-1 to TRBJ2-3, with D possibly TRBD2 on 5 matching bases. The CDR3 length is 15 residues. V was pared by 0 bases and J by 2 bases, with 9 bases between. Germline V gene lookup returns CDR1 LGHDT and CDR2 YNNKEL (reference sequence). CDR3 in amino acids: CASSQDDYNTDTQYF. CDR3 DNA sequence: TGTGCCAGCAGCCAAGATGACTACAACACAGATACGCAGTATTTT.